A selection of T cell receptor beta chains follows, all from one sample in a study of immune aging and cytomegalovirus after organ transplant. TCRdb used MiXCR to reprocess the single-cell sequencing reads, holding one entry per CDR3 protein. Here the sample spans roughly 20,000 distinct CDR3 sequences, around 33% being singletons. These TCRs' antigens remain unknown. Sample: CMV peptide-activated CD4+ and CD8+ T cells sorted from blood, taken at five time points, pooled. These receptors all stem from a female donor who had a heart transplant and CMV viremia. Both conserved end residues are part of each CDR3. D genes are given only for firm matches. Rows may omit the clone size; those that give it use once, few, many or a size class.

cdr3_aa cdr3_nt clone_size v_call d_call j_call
CASTRGRDYGYTF TGTGCCAGTACTAGGGGGCGCGACTATGGCTACACCTTC many TRBV19 TRBD1 TRBJ1-2
CASRDRGRYNEQFF TGTGCCAGCCGGGACAGGGGAAGGTACAATGAGCAGTTCTTC - TRBV27 TRBD1 TRBJ2-1
CASSLFDRGGPEAQYF TGTGCCAGCAGCCTATTTGACAGGGGGGGGCCGGAAGCCCAGTACTTC - TRBV28 TRBD1 TRBJ2-5
CATSRGTGTQETQYF TGTGCCACCAGCAGAGGAACAGGGACCCAAGAGACCCAGTACTTC - TRBV15 - TRBJ2-5
CAWSSQGESEKLFF TGTGCCTGGTCATCACAGGGGGAAAGCGAAAAACTGTTTTTT - TRBV30 TRBD1 TRBJ1-4
CATSAYPGQGNTGELFF TGTGCCACCAGCGCCTACCCGGGACAGGGCAACACCGGGGAGCTGTTTTTT - TRBV15 TRBD1 TRBJ2-2
CASSNRLDLEQFF TGTGCCAGCAGCAACAGACTAGATCTAGAGCAGTTCTTC - TRBV3-1 - TRBJ2-1
CSARGDQNADEQFF TGCAGTGCTAGGGGAGACCAGAATGCAGATGAGCAGTTCTTC - TRBV20-1 - TRBJ2-1
CASSQVGVYGYTF TGCGCCAGCAGCCAAGTGGGTGTCTATGGCTACACCTTC - TRBV4-1 - TRBJ1-2
CASSLWGRSKEVTQYF TGTGCCAGCAGTTTATGGGGCAGAAGTAAAGAGGTGACCCAGTACTTC few TRBV12-3/TRBV12-4 - TRBJ2-5
CASSMIGSYTDTQYF TGTGCCAGTAGTATGATTGGCAGTTACACAGATACGCAGTATTTT - TRBV19 - TRBJ2-3
CASSRQGQEIFYGYTF TGTGCCAGCAGCCGACAGGGACAGGAAATCTTCTATGGCTACACCTTC many TRBV5-4 TRBD1 TRBJ1-2
CASSYGSTEAFF TGTGCCAGCAGTTACGGTAGCACTGAAGCTTTCTTT - TRBV6-6 - TRBJ1-1
CASRDPGVSPLHF TGCGCCAGCAGGGACCCAGGAGTTTCACCCCTCCACTTT few TRBV4-1 - TRBJ1-6
CAWSGQGASNTEAFF TGTGCCTGGAGTGGACAGGGGGCGTCGAACACTGAAGCTTTCTTT many TRBV30 TRBD1 TRBJ1-1
CASRATGYSNQPQHF TGTGCCAGCAGGGCGACAGGATATAGCAATCAGCCCCAGCATTTT few TRBV6-2/TRBV6-3 - TRBJ1-5
CAGSLGPNEQFF TGTGCCGGTAGTTTGGGCCCCAATGAGCAGTTCTTC - TRBV27 - TRBJ2-1
CASGEETQYF TGTGCCAGCGGCGAAGAGACCCAGTACTTC - TRBV2 - TRBJ2-5
CATSRDMGPWGDTEAFF TGTGCCACCAGCAGAGATATGGGCCCTTGGGGTGACACTGAAGCTTTCTTT many TRBV15 - TRBJ1-1
CASSPGQGGGYNEQFF TGCGCCAGCAGCCCAGGACAGGGAGGAGGGTACAATGAGCAGTTCTTC few TRBV5-1 TRBD1 TRBJ2-1
CAISASTGGYTF TGTGCCATCAGTGCCTCGACGGGCGGCTACACCTTC medium-sized TRBV10-3 - TRBJ1-2
CASSFAGLMNTEAFF TGTGCCAGCAGTTTTGCAGGGCTGATGAACACTGAAGCTTTCTTT few TRBV12-3/TRBV12-4 - TRBJ1-1
CASSYTSAETQYF TGTGCCAGCAGCTACACTAGCGCAGAGACCCAGTACTTC many TRBV5-6 TRBD2 TRBJ2-5
CASSKREGWNQPRHF TGTGCCAGCAGCAAGCGGGAGGGTTGGAATCAGCCCCGGCATTTT - TRBV28 - TRBJ1-5
CSVALRDRNTGELFF TGCAGCGTTGCGTTACGCGACCGCAACACCGGGGAGCTGTTTTTT many TRBV29-1 - TRBJ2-2
CASSFRGGSSTDTQYF TGTGCCAGCAGCTTCAGGGGCGGGAGTAGCACAGATACGCAGTATTTT - TRBV7-3 - TRBJ2-3
CASSRQANTGELFF TGTGCCAGCAGCCGACAGGCTAACACCGGGGAGCTGTTTTTT - TRBV7-8 - TRBJ2-2
CASSLRGTGGLETQYF TGTGCCAGCAGTCTTAGAGGGACAGGGGGCCTGGAGACCCAGTACTTC - TRBV7-9 TRBD1 TRBJ2-5
CATSRTSGNTGELFF TGTGCCACCAGTCGCACTAGCGGGAACACCGGGGAGCTGTTTTTT once TRBV24-1 TRBD2 TRBJ2-2
CADRGALGELFF TGTGCTGACCGGGGGGCACTCGGGGAGCTGTTTTTT - TRBV30 - TRBJ2-2
CASSTLSDRDAYEQYF TGTGCCAGCAGTACGTTGTCGGACAGGGACGCCTACGAGCAGTACTTC - TRBV28 TRBD1 TRBJ2-7
CASSFSSGNQPQHF TGTGCCAGCAGTTTTTCCTCGGGCAATCAGCCCCAGCATTTT many TRBV12-3/TRBV12-4 - TRBJ1-5
CASSLAGGGQETQYF TGTGCCAGCAGCTTAGCTGGAGGGGGACAAGAGACCCAGTACTTC - TRBV7-2 - TRBJ2-5
CASSEYLTGGLGEQYF TGTGCCAGCAGTGAATACTTGACAGGGGGCCTGGGCGAGCAGTACTTC medium-sized TRBV25-1 TRBD1 TRBJ2-7
CATSDYSTNYNEQFF TGTGCCACCAGTGATTATTCGACTAACTACAATGAGCAGTTCTTC - TRBV24-1 - TRBJ2-1
CASSSAGYGYTF TGTGCCAGCAGCTCCGCGGGGTATGGCTACACCTTC few TRBV7-9 - TRBJ1-2
CASSLLRRLAGDEQYF TGTGCCAGCAGCTTACTTAGGCGGCTAGCGGGAGACGAGCAGTACTTC - TRBV7-9 TRBD2 TRBJ2-7
CASSLDGDRGETQYF TGTGCCAGCAGCTTAGACGGTGACAGGGGAGAGACCCAGTACTTC - TRBV11-3 TRBD1 TRBJ2-5
CASSPDRAALRSYGYTF TGTGCCAGCAGCCCGGACAGGGCGGCACTGCGAAGCTATGGCTACACCTTC once TRBV7-8 TRBD1 TRBJ1-2
CAISERTASSYNEQFF TGTGCCATCAGTGAGCGCACAGCGAGCTCCTACAATGAGCAGTTCTTC many TRBV10-3 - TRBJ2-1
CASSPQRLADRYEQYF TGTGCCAGCTCACCACAGCGACTAGCGGATCGCTACGAGCAGTACTTC - TRBV18 TRBD2 TRBJ2-7
CASSQDMASGSNGELSF TGCGCCAGCAGCCAAGATATGGCTAGCGGGAGTAACGGGGAGCTGTCTTTT few TRBV3-1 TRBD2 TRBJ2-2
CASSVAGDYGYTF TGTGCCAGCAGCGTAGCCGGAGACTATGGCTACACCTTC - TRBV9 - TRBJ1-2
CAGSLGQVRNTEASF TGTGCCGGCAGCTTGGGGCAGGTGAGGAACACTGAAGCATCCTTT - TRBV11-3 - TRBJ1-1
CASSYGEGNEQFF TGTGCCAGCAGTTACGGTGAGGGCAATGAGCAGTTCTTC many TRBV6-5 - TRBJ2-1
CASSLDRSSYGYTF TGTGCCAGCAGCTTAGACAGGAGTAGTTATGGCTACACCTTC - TRBV7-8 - TRBJ1-2
CASAAGTAYEQFF TGTGCCAGCGCCGCCGGGACGGCGTACGAGCAGTTCTTC few TRBV27 - TRBJ2-1
CASSYSRGRTYEQYF TGTGCCAGCAGTTACTCGCGGGGCCGAACCTACGAGCAGTACTTC - TRBV6-5 - TRBJ2-7
CASSIDPAGNQPQHF TGTGCCAGTAGTATAGATCCGGCAGGGAATCAGCCCCAGCATTTT - TRBV19 - TRBJ1-5
CASSPRSTGGLAGINEQFF TGTGCCAGCTCACCCCGATCGACAGGGGGACTAGCGGGGATCAATGAGCAGTTCTTC medium-sized TRBV18 TRBD2 TRBJ2-1
CASTGLGETQYF TGTGCCAGCACAGGGTTGGGAGAGACCCAGTACTTC medium-sized TRBV6-1 - TRBJ2-5
CSARRADENYGYTF TGCAGTGCTCGGAGGGCGGACGAAAACTATGGCTACACCTTC few TRBV20-1 - TRBJ1-2
CASSSRGVLFQPQHF TGTGCCAGCAGCTCCCGGGGAGTCCTTTTTCAGCCCCAGCATTTT - TRBV7-8 - TRBJ1-5
CASSMYGPTESRVEGSSYEQYF TGTGCCAGTAGTATGTATGGACCAACGGAGTCTCGGGTGGAAGGGAGCTCCTACGAGCAGTACTTC few TRBV19 - TRBJ2-7
CASSWGQPSTEAFF TGTGCCAGCAGTTGGGGACAGCCGAGCACTGAAGCTTTCTTT - TRBV12-3/TRBV12-4 TRBD1 TRBJ1-1
CASIRGTGLNTGELFF TGTGCCAGCATCCGGGGGACAGGGCTTAACACCGGGGAGCTGTTTTTT few TRBV12-3/TRBV12-4 TRBD1 TRBJ2-2
CATSRRDRAYEQYF TGTGCCACCAGCAGACGGGACAGAGCCTACGAGCAGTACTTC many TRBV15 TRBD1 TRBJ2-7
CASSWGTAGYTF TGCGCCAGCAGCTGGGGGACGGCGGGCTACACCTTC many TRBV5-1 - TRBJ1-2
CASSYSIGETQYF TGTGCCAGCAGTTACTCGATTGGAGAGACCCAGTACTTC few TRBV6-2/TRBV6-3 - TRBJ2-5
CASSSTGTGGALYEQYF TGTGCCAGCAGCTCAACCGGGACAGGGGGCGCACTATACGAGCAGTACTTC few TRBV7-2 TRBD1 TRBJ2-7